This TCR beta chain comes out of a study of shared clonotypes between healthy human individuals. Study-wide points: The small donor group covered limited genetic and exposure diversity.

Trimming at V came to 5 bases and at J to 2 bases, leaving 9 bases not matched to a gene. The CDR3 has 16 amino acids. From germline, CDR1 is MDHEN and CDR2 SYDVKM. Of note for this clone: Antigen specificity is unknown.

The repertoire was sequenced with immunoSEQ multiplex PCR; TCRdb's copy has only in-frame clones and lacks some. The sample includes some 580,000 clones, roughly 97% of them seen just once. The V gene is TRBV28, the J gene TRBJ2-7, with TRBD1 matching 10 bases. The origin of this receptor is a woman aged 25 to 39 in good health. Sequencing was performed on naive CD4+ T cells sorted from blood. Subset specified: CD45RA+ positively selected. DNA for the CDR3: TGTGCCAGCAGTCCTTGGGGGGACAGGGGAGCCTACGAGCAGTACTTC. Its translation: CASSPWGDRGAYEQYF.